The 20 T cell receptor beta chains below come from one sample, sequenced in a study of beta chain features in type 1 diabetes. Every bit of the isolated RNA underwent reverse transcription, so sequencing read expressed TCRB transcripts. Generated by immunoSEQ multiplex PCR, the TCRdb table keeps only in-frame clones and is missing some. The sample lists some 400,000 clones; roughly 16% were seen once. What was sequenced was naive CD4+ T cells from blood. The receptors stem from a woman in her late teens or twenties in good health.

The V call is TRBV29-1, the J call TRBJ1-4; D remains ambiguous. Germline CDR1 SQVTM, CDR2 ANQGSEA. The ends were cut back, 3 bases at V and 13 bases at J, with 12 bases in the middle. The CDR3 has 11 amino acids. The DNA of the CDR3 is TGCAGCGTTGATCGAGGCTCCCGACTGTTTTTT. It encodes CSVDRGSRLFF.

This clone was picked up a small number of times. The V call is TRBV27, the J call TRBJ2-1, with TRBD2 identical over 13 bases. CDR1 and CDR2 from the germline V gene are MNHEY and SMNVEV (reference sequence). The CDR3 extends over 16 amino acids. Losses at the gene ends were 5 bases for V and 8 bases for J; bases not matched to a gene: 9. The CDR3 protein is CASSLSGLAGVYEQFF. The CDR3 coding sequence is TGTGCCAGCAGTCTCTCCGGACTAGCGGGAGTATATGAGCAGTTCTTC.

The table lists this clone with a few counts. The chain is built from TRBV4-1 and TRBJ1-4; D is ambiguous. This CDR3 has 16 residues. Germline CDR1 reads MGHRA; CDR2 reads YSYEKL. V gave up 0 bases and J gave up 2 bases, with 10 bases separating them. The CDR3 region is CASSQEGEITNEKLFF. CDR3 coding DNA: TGCGCCAGCAGCCAAGAAGGAGAAATTACTAATGAAAAACTGTTTTTT.

V and J are TRBV19 and TRBJ1-1; D not certain. Trimming shortened V by 6 bases and J by 6 bases, and 8 bases separated the two germline ends. CDR1 is LNHDA, CDR2 SQIVND, per germline (reference sequence). The CDR3 is 11 amino acids. CDR3 sequence reads: CASRENSEAFF. The CDR3 nucleotides are TGTGCCAGTAGGGAGAATTCTGAAGCTTTCTTT. The variable domain in full, with the rest retrieved from reference TRBV19 and TRBJ1-1, is DGGITQSPKYLFRKEGQNVTLSCEQNLNHDAMYWYRQDPGQGLRLIYYSQIVNDFQKGDIAEGYSVSREKKESFPLTVTSAQKNPTAFYLCASRENSEAFFGQGTRLTVV.

The gene calls are TRBV28 and TRBJ1-1, with 7 bases that match TRBD1. Germline-derived CDR1 and CDR2 are MDHEN and SYDVKM. This CDR3 is 15 amino acids long. V was pared by 8 bases and J by 0 bases, with 9 bases of the junction left unmatched. CDR3 region: CASQGGDSLNTEAFF. In nucleotides, the CDR3 is TGTGCCAGCCAGGGCGGGGACAGCTTGAACACTGAAGCTTTCTTT.

This rearrangement joins TRBV7-2 to TRBJ1-3; TRBD1 matches at 7 bases. The germline CDR1 and CDR2 sequences are SGHTA and FQGNSA. V lost 5 bases to trimming and J lost 0 bases; unmatched junction nucleotides: 4. The CDR3 spans 15 residues. The CDR3 protein is CASSPWDSSGNTIYF. In DNA, the CDR3 is TGTGCCAGCAGCCCCTGGGACAGCTCTGGAAACACCATATATTTT. Complete variable domain (other parts from reference TRBV7-2 and TRBJ1-3): GAGVSQSPSNKVTEKGKDVELRCDPISGHTALYWYRQSLGQGLEFLIYFQGNSAPDKSGLPSDRFSAERTGGSVSTLTIQRTQQEDSAVYLCASSPWDSSGNTIYFGEGSWLTVV.

This clone was seen more than once but under ten times. The rearrangement joins TRBV28 to TRBJ2-1; D remains unclear. V lost 3 bases to trimming and J lost 0 bases, with 15 bases between them. CDR3 length: 17 amino acids. The V gene's germline CDR1 is MDHEN and CDR2 SYDVKM. The CDR3 protein is CASSLWPDKSSYNEQFF. The CDR3 DNA sequence: TGTGCCAGCAGTTTGTGGCCCGACAAGAGCTCCTACAATGAGCAGTTCTTC.

The chain combines TRBV5-1 with TRBJ2-3, with D maybe TRBD1 (6 bases). Trimming took 0 bases from V and 7 from J, leaving 12 bases between them. The CDR3 length is 14 residues. Germline V lookup: CDR1 SGHRS, CDR2 YFSETQ. The CDR3 loop is CASSLEVQGHTQYF. CDR3 nucleotide sequence: TGCGCCAGCAGCTTGGAGGTACAGGGCCATACGCAGTATTTT.

This chain joins TRBV18 and TRBJ1-2, with 9 bases lining up with TRBD1. The germline V gene encodes CDR1 KGHSH and CDR2 LQKENI. Germline trimming cut 3 bases from V and 3 bases from J; bases unmatched to any gene: 2. CDR3 length: 14 residues. As DNA, the CDR3 is TGTGCCAGCTCACCGGGACAGGGACACTATGGCTACACCTTC. Its translation: CASSPGQGHYGYTF.

The rearrangement uses TRBV7-6 and TRBJ2-3; perhaps TRBD2 as D (6 bases). Trimming left V 4 bases short and J 0 bases short, with 17 bases between. The CDR3 sequence is 17 residues long. From germline, CDR1 is SGHVS and CDR2 FNYEAQ. The CDR3 DNA follows: TGTGCCAGCAGCTCAAGGGGACTCTACCATAGCACAGATACGCAGTATTTT. This gives the protein CASSSRGLYHSTDTQYF.

This clone was picked up a small number of times. The chain joins TRBV9 to TRBJ2-1; 9 bases match TRBD2. This CDR3 contains 15 residues. Germline-derived CDR1 and CDR2 are SGDLS and YYNGEE. J lost 9 bases, V lost 0 bases, and 7 bases had no gene match. Here the CDR3 reads CASSVVSGSSSEQFF. DNA for the CDR3: TGTGCCAGCAGCGTAGTTAGCGGGAGTTCAAGTGAGCAGTTCTTC.

This clone was detected a few times. V usage is TRBV29-1 and J usage is TRBJ2-2; TRBD1 matches 8 bases. V trimming: 7 bases; J trimming: 2 bases; junction bases outside the gene matches: 3. This CDR3 spans 13 amino acids. Germline CDR1 is SQVTM and CDR2 is ANQGSEA. The CDR3 loop is CSGGQGNTGELFF. The DNA for the CDR3 is TGCAGCGGTGGACAGGGCAACACCGGGGAGCTGTTTTTT.

V and J are TRBV27 and TRBJ2-3; 8 bases fit TRBD1. Germline CDR1 MNHEY, CDR2 SMNVEV (reference sequence). The CDR3 runs to 15 residues. V lost 6 bases to trimming and J lost 2 bases; unmatched junction nucleotides: 7. The CDR3 here is CASSARDRYTDTQYF. CDR3 DNA sequence: TGTGCCAGCAGCGCCAGGGACAGGTACACAGATACGCAGTATTTT.

The chain links TRBV7-2 to TRBJ2-7; 7 positions match TRBD1. Germline V gene data show CDR1 as SGHTA and CDR2 as FQGNSA. The V and J ends lost 1 base and 4 bases, in that order; junction bases with no gene match: 4. The CDR3 loop spans 14 amino acids. The CDR3 here is CASSLVQGDYEQYF. DNA for the CDR3: TGTGCCAGCAGCTTAGTCCAGGGGGATTACGAGCAGTACTTC. Drawing the rest from reference TRBV7-2 and TRBJ2-7, the complete variable domain is GAGVSQSPSNKVTEKGKDVELRCDPISGHTALYWYRQSLGQGLEFLIYFQGNSAPDKSGLPSDRFSAERTGGSVSTLTIQRTQQEDSAVYLCASSLVQGDYEQYFGPGTRLTVT.

This clone was seen a few times. This rearrangement joins TRBV5-4 to TRBJ2-1; D remains unclear. V lost 4 bases, J lost 8 bases, and 13 bases lay in between. Germline CDR1 reads SGHNT; CDR2 reads YYREEE (reference sequence). The CDR3 is 13 amino acids. CDR3: CASSPLFRDEQFF. The DNA of the CDR3 is TGTGCCAGCAGCCCACTGTTTCGGGATGAGCAGTTCTTC.

V is TRBV19 and J is TRBJ1-1, with a tentative D call TRBD1 (6 bases). The CDR3 covers 12 residues. Germline CDR1 reads LNHDA; CDR2 reads SQIVND (reference sequence). Deletions cut 9 bases from V and 4 bases from J, with 12 bases between. The CDR3 here is CASKRQATEAFF. CDR3 sequence (DNA): TGTGCCAGCAAACGACAGGCCACTGAAGCTTTCTTT.

The genes are TRBV28 and TRBJ2-1, with D unclear. The CDR3 totals 11 residues. Trimming removed 5 bases at V and 9 bases at J, with 8 bases between. Germline V gene sequence: CDR1 MDHEN, CDR2 SYDVKM. This CDR3 is CASSLRSEQFF. Here the CDR3 DNA reads TGTGCCAGCAGTCTTCGTAGTGAGCAGTTCTTC.

The chain joins TRBV10-3 to TRBJ2-1, with 7 positions matching TRBD2. This CDR3 is built from 14 residues. From germline, CDR1 is ENHRY and CDR2 SYGVKD. J was trimmed by 7 bases and V by 8 bases; bases with no gene match: 11. This CDR3 reads CAIGEREGGNEQFF. Written as DNA, the CDR3 is TGTGCCATCGGAGAGAGGGAGGGAGGGAATGAGCAGTTCTTC.

This clone was detected only a few times. The chain joins TRBV9 to TRBJ2-1; 8 bases line up with TRBD1. CDR3 length: 15 residues. Trimming cost V 0 bases and J 4 bases; bases outside gene matches: 3. Per germline, CDR1 SGDLS and CDR2 YYNGEE. The CDR3, as DNA: TGTGCCAGCAGCGTAGCCGGGACAGGATACAATGAGCAGTTCTTC. It yields the protein CASSVAGTGYNEQFF.

This clone was found a few times. Other DNA sequences in this sample translate to the same CDR3. The chain recombines TRBV10-3 with TRBJ1-1; D gene ambiguous. Germline-derived CDR1 and CDR2 are ENHRY and SYGVKD. Trimming left V 6 bases short and J 1 base short, with 6 bases between. CDR3 length: 12 residues. In DNA form, the CDR3 reads TGTGCCATCAGCGGAGGGAACACTGAAGCTTTCTTT. Its protein product is CAISGGNTEAFF.